This TCR beta chain was identified in a study of early T cells in non-severe SARS-CoV-2 infection. About the study: From unsorted whole blood, bulk RNA was sequenced, and the chains remained unpaired.

This clonotype turned up a few times. V lost 7 bases, J lost 11 bases, and 14 bases lay in between. CDR3 length: 11 residues. Individual cDNA molecules received unique molecular identifiers during library preparation. One entry per CDR3 protein results from TCRdb running MiXCR on the 5' RACE reads. This sample has some 28,000 distinct CDR3 sequences, with about 8.6% found just once. The specimen sequenced was whole blood. The J gene is TRBJ1-2, the V gene TRBV12-3 or TRBV12-4; the D is unclear. The receptor was isolated from an adult who was a healthcare worker with PCR-confirmed SARS-CoV-2 infection or an uninfected control (not recorded which). The CDR3 DNA reads as TGTGCCAGCACCTTTGGGGATACTTACACCTTC. Protein: CASTFGDTYTF.